This T cell receptor beta chain was captured by sequencing in a study of blood T cell repertoires in COVID-19. Turning to the study itself: Samples representing acute and convalescent COVID-19 were sourced from the United States, Italy and Spain.

The V gene end was trimmed by 5 bases and the J gene end by 3 bases; junction bases not matched to a gene: 1. This CDR3 has 14 residues. CDR1 and CDR2 (germline): SNHLY, FYNNEI. Some clones are missing from TCRdb's copy, which holds only in-frame ones; the method was immunoSEQ multiplex PCR. The sample contains fewer than 350,000 clones, approximately 88% of which appear only once. Patients from Seattle were sampled longitudinally, starting during active infection. Sequenced sample: peripheral blood. This TCR was sampled from a woman aged 30 to 39 with COVID-19, enrolled during active disease. This chain connects TRBV2 to TRBJ1-6, with TRBD1 matching over 7 bases. The CDR3 loop reads CASSRTGYNSPLHF. The DNA of the CDR3 is TGTGCCAGCAGTCGGACAGGCTATAATTCACCCCTCCACTTT.